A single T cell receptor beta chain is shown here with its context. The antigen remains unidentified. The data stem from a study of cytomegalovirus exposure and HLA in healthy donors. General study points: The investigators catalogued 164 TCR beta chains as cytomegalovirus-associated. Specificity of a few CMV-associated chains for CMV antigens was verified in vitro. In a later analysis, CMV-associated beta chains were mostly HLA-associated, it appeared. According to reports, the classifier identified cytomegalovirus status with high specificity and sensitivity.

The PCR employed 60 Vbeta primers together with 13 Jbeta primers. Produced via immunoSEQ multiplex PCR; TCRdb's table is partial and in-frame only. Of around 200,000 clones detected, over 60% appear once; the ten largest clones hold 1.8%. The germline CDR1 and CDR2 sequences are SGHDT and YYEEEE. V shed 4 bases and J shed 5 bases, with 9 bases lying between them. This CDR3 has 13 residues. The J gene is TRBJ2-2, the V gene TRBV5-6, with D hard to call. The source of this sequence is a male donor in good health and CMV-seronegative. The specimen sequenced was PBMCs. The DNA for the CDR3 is TGTGCCAGCAGCCCGTCAGTGACCGGGGAGCTGTTTTTT. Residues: CASSPSVTGELFF.